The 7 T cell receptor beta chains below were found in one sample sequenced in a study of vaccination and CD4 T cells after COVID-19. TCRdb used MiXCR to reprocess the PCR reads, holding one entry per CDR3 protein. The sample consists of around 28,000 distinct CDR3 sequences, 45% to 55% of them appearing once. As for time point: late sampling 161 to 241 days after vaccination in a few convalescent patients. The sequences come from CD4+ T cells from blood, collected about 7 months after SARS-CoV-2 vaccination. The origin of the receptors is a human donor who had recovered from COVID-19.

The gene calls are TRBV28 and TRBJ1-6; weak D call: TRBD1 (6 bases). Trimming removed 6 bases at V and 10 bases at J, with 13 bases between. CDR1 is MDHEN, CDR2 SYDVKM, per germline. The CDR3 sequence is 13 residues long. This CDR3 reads CASRNTGFSPLHF. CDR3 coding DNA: TGTGCCAGCAGAAATACAGGGTTCTCACCCCTCCACTTT.

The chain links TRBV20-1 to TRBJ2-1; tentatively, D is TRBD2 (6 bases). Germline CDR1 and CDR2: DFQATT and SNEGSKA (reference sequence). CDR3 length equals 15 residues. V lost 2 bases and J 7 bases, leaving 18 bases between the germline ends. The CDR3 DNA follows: TGCAGTGCTAGATCCCGGGGGAGCTACCCTAATGAGCAGTTCTTC. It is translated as CSARSRGSYPNEQFF.

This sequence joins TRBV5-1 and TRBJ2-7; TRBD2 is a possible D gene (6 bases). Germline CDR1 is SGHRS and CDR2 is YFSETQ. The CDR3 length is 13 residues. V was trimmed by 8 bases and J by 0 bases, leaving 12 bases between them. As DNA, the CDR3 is TGCGCCAGTGCGGGGACTCCCTCCTACGAGCAGTACTTC. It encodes CASAGTPSYEQYF.

DNA for the CDR3: TGTGCCAGCAGTGGACAGGGACCATTCTACGAGCAGTACTTC. Translating it yields CASSGQGPFYEQYF. The chain links TRBV25-1 to TRBJ2-7; 7 nucleotides match TRBD1. The CDR3 is made up of 14 amino acids. The J segment lost 3 bases and the V segment lost 4 bases, leaving 6 bases of the junction unmatched. CDR1 MGHDK and CDR2 SYGVNS come from the germline V gene.

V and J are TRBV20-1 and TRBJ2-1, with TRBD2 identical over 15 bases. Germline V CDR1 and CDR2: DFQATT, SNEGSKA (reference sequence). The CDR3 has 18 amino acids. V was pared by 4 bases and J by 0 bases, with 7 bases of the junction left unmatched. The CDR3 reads CSAIRTSGRASSYNEQFF. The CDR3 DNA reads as TGCAGTGCTATCAGGACTAGCGGGAGGGCTAGCTCCTACAATGAGCAGTTCTTC.

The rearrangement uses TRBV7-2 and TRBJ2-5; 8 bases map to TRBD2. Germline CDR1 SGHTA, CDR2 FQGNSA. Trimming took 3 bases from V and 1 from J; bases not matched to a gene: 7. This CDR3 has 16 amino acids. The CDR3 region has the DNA TGTGCCAGCAGCTTCCTACAGCTAGCGGGCCAAGAGACCCAGTACTTC. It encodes CASSFLQLAGQETQYF.

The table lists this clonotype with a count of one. DNA of the CDR3: TGCAGTGCTAGATCCGGGGGATCGAATAATTCACCCCTCCACTTT. Translating gives CSARSGGSNNSPLHF. This chain joins TRBV20-1 and TRBJ1-6; TRBD1 might be the D (5 bases). The CDR3 is made up of 15 amino acids. Trimming took 2 bases from V and 5 from J, leaving 13 bases between them. Germline V gene lookup returns CDR1 DFQATT and CDR2 SNEGSKA (reference sequence).